This TCR beta chain was identified in a study of blood T cell repertoires in COVID-19. Background on the study: T cells, B-cell-depleted T cells, or PBMCs provided the cDNA or gDNA that served as material.

Per the original data handling: Counts of nucleated cells, estimated from reference gene primer amplification, were obtained. TCRdb's table, derived via immunoSEQ multiplex PCR, lists solely in-frame clones and lacks some. From that table come the V and J calls and clone size; the DNA was used to work out D and trimming. The table lists 90,000 or so clones, about nine tenths of them singletons. This TCR was sampled from a man between 18 and 35 years old with COVID-19, enrolled during active disease. Source material: peripheral blood.

CDR3 amino acids: CASSISSGGSVGDEQFF. In DNA, the CDR3 is TGTGCCAGTAGTATAAGTTCAGGGGGCAGCGTCGGAGATGAGCAGTTCTTC. The chain recombines TRBV19 with TRBJ2-1; 8 nucleotides line up with TRBD1. Germline lookup yields CDR1 LNHDA and CDR2 SQIVND (reference sequence). V shed 2 bases, J shed 8 bases, and the junction held 14 bases outside the gene matches. There are 17 residues in the CDR3. Complete variable domain (other parts from reference TRBV19 and TRBJ2-1): DGGITQSPKYLFRKEGQNVTLSCEQNLNHDAMYWYRQDPGQGLRLIYYSQIVNDFQKGDIAEGYSVSREKKESFPLTVTSAQKNPTAFYLCASSISSGGSVGDEQFFGPGTRLTVL.